These 12 T cell receptor beta chains originate from one sample sequenced in a study of tumor and adjacent non-tumor tissue in lung cancer. This sample's RNA came from whole unsorted tissue. The library came from three nested PCR rounds adapted from ARM-PCR protocols. TCRdb redid the calling of the multiplex PCR reads with MiXCR, one entry per CDR3 protein. The sample lists roughly 200,000 distinct CDR3 sequences, 60% to 75% occurring once. What was sequenced was lung tumor tissue. Every receptor here comes from a man aged 55 to 70 with non-small cell lung cancer.

Notes on this clonotype: Germline and junction disagree at one end, which may indicate a read error. The genes are TRBV5-6 and TRBJ1-5; tentative D call: TRBD1 (5 bases). The V gene's germline CDR1 is SGHDT and CDR2 YYEEEE. CDR3 length: 15 amino acids. The chain's CDR3 is CTSSTYQGPRQPQHF. DNA for the CDR3: TGTACCAGCAGCACATACCAGGGACCCAGGCAGCCCCAGCATTTT. The complete variable domain, with remaining parts taken from reference TRBV5-6 and TRBJ1-5, reads DAGVTQSPTHLIKTRGQQVTLRCSPKSGHDTVSWYQQALGQGPQFIFQYYEEEERQRGNFPDRFSGHQFPNYSSELNVNALLLGDSALYLCTSSTYQGPRQPQHFGDGTRLSIL.

The gene calls are TRBV4-1 and TRBJ1-3; D gene uncertain. The V end lost 0 bases, the J end lost 9 bases, and 24 bases lay between the germline ends. CDR3 length: 18 amino acids. Per germline, CDR1 MGHRA and CDR2 YSYEKL. The CDR3 nucleotides read TGCGCCAGCAGCCAAGATGTGGGAAGGGCGAGGGATTCGTTCACCATATATTTT. This translates into CASSQDVGRARDSFTIYF.

This clonotype was found once. Germline and junction disagree at one end, which may indicate a read error. The chain links TRBV6-5 to TRBJ2-1; D is possibly TRBD2 (6 bases). The CDR3 is made up of 13 amino acids. Germline loops: CDR1 MNHEY, CDR2 SVGAGI. The CDR3 spells CASRHPGLVEHFF. The DNA for the CDR3 is TGTGCCAGCAGGCACCCGGGACTTGTTGAGCACTTCTTC.

The chain couples TRBV6-2 or TRBV6-3 to TRBJ1-1, with a tentative D call TRBD1 (6 bases). Germline V lookup: CDR1 MNHEY, CDR2 SVGEGT. This CDR3 is 14 amino acids long. Deletions cut 5 bases from V and 10 bases from J, with 20 bases between. The CDR3 bases are TGTGCCAGCAGTGATGGAGGGGGGAACATTGGAGCTTTCTTT. It specifies CASSDGGGNIGAFF.

To note about this clonotype: Its ends do not fully match the called genes, so a read error is possible. CDR3 amino acids: CAISPKNEDTQYF. CDR3 nucleotides: TGTGCCATCAGTCCCAAGAACGAAGATACGCAGTATTTT. The V and J genes are TRBV6-4 and TRBJ2-3; D remains unclear. The CDR3 consists of 13 residues. CDR1 MRHNA and CDR2 SNTAGT come from the germline V gene.

This clonotype turned up a few times. A much larger clone differs from this one at a single base, so this may be a read error. The final CDR3 position lacks the conserved phenylalanine or tryptophan, pointing to a likely read error. This chain links TRBV6-1 with TRBJ2-3; 12 bases are a match to TRBD2. From germline, CDR1 is MNHNS and CDR2 SASEGT. Germline trimming cut 2 bases from V and 4 bases from J; bases unmatched to any gene: 1. CDR3 length equals 15 residues. Written as DNA, the CDR3 is TGTGCCAGCAGTGAACTAGCGGGGGGGCCAGATACGCAGTATATT. It specifies CASSELAGGPDTQYI.

The chain carries TRBV6-2 or TRBV6-3 and TRBJ2-2; D unresolved. The CDR3 loop spans 14 amino acids. V lost 5 bases and J lost 3, with 10 bases in between. Germline assignment: CDR1 MNHEY and CDR2 SVGEGT. Here the CDR3 reads CASSGPRDTGELFF. The DNA of the CDR3 is TGTGCCAGCAGTGGGCCTCGCGACACCGGGGAGCTGTTTTTT.

Comments on this clonotype: A much larger clonotype is one base distant, so this may be a read error. V gene TRBV6-1 combines with J gene TRBJ1-2; 8 bases map to TRBD1. The germline V gene has CDR1 MNHNS and CDR2 SASEGT. This CDR3 is built from 16 residues. In DNA form, the CDR3 reads TGTGCCAGCAGTGATTTCCCTGGACAGGGAGGATATGACTACACCTTC. This encodes CASSDFPGQGGYDYTF.

Of note for this clonotype: The CDR3 does not close with the conserved phenylalanine or tryptophan, likely indicating a read error. This chain's CDR3 is CASSNLVRGRSYGYTS. In DNA form, the CDR3 reads TGTGCCAGCAGTAATCTCGTCAGGGGGCGCAGCTATGGCTACACCTCC. The chain couples TRBV6-2 or TRBV6-3 to TRBJ1-2; 8 bases align to TRBD1. V gave up 5 bases and J gave up 4 bases; unmatched junction bases: 12. Germline CDR1 MNHEY, CDR2 SVGEGT. CDR3 length: 16 residues.

Comments on this clonotype: A much larger clone sits a single nucleotide away, making a read error possible. This chain uses TRBV6-5 with TRBJ2-6; 7 bases match TRBD1. CDR1 and CDR2 from the germline V gene are MNHEY and SVGAGI. This CDR3 has 16 amino acids. CDR3 region: CASSGQAISGVNVLTF. CDR3 DNA: TGTGCCAGCAGTGGACAGGCCATCTCTGGGGTCAACGTCCTGACTTTC.

This clonotype was recorded only once. Just one base apart from a much larger clone, this may be a read error. The rearrangement joins TRBV29-1 to TRBJ1-2, with D uncertain. The germline V gene has CDR1 SQVTM and CDR2 ANQGSEA. CDR3 length equals 12 residues. DNA for the CDR3: TGCAGCGTTCTCCCCAGGACCTATGTCTACACCTTC. It specifies CSVLPRTYVYTF.

This clonotype was detected a few times. It may be a read error: a sequence one base away is much more abundant. This sequence joins TRBV4-2 and TRBJ1-5; no reliable D call. The length of the CDR3 is 15 residues. CDR1 and CDR2 from the germline V gene are LGHNA and YNFKEQ. The V gene lost 2 bases and the J gene lost 2 bases, with 10 bases spanning the gap. The CDR3 region is CASSQSRCGNQPQHF. The CDR3, as DNA: TGTGCCAGCAGCCAAAGCAGGTGTGGCAATCAGCCCCAGCATTTT.